A single sample gave rise to the 12 T cell receptor beta chains below, sequenced in a study of human CD8 memory T cell subsets. A UMI-labeled 5' RACE approach was the method that produced the TCR beta libraries. TCRdb re-called the 5' RACE reads and shows each CDR3 protein once, DNA omitted. This sample's table has under 6,000 distinct CDR3 sequences. TPEX denoted exhausted-like, CCR7+ PD-1+ TIGIT+ early memory CD8+ T cells. Sequencing was performed on CD8+ T cells from PBMCs. Receptors originate from a human donor in good health.

This chain joins TRBV14 and TRBJ2-6. The CDR3 is made up of 19 amino acids. Per germline, CDR1 SGHDN and CDR2 FVKESK. The CDR3 is CASSQDYLGSGPGANVLTF.

Considering frequency, this clonotype is medium-sized. V is TRBV19 and J is TRBJ2-2; TCRdb lists TRBD1, though no DNA is available to test this call. The CDR3 length is 13 residues. The germline CDR1 and CDR2 sequences are LNHDA and SQIVND (reference sequence). This CDR3 is CAGGQGNTGELFF.

This sequence joins TRBV25-1 and TRBJ2-7; TCRdb designates TRBD1, a call that cannot be tested without DNA. CDR1 MGHDK and CDR2 SYGVNS come from the germline V gene. This CDR3 is 13 amino acids long. The CDR3 loop is CASRPPHSYEQYF.

The gene calls are TRBV13 and TRBJ1-1. Germline V lookup: CDR1 PRHDT, CDR2 FYEKMQ (reference sequence). The CDR3 has 14 amino acids. CDR3 amino acids: CASSFPTENTEAFF.

The J gene is TRBJ2-1, the V gene TRBV24-1; TCRdb returns TRBD2, unconfirmable since there is no DNA. The CDR3 is made up of 16 amino acids. Germline V gene sequence: CDR1 KGHDR, CDR2 SFDVKD. CDR3 residues: CATSDLLPPRVNEQFF.

This clonotype shows up as large by frequency. The V call is TRBV9, the J call TRBJ2-5; TCRdb picks TRBD1, but there is no DNA to check that call. The germline gives CDR1 SGDLS, CDR2 YYNGEE. This CDR3 comprises 14 residues. CDR3 sequence: CASSPFLSQETQYF. Looking up the rest from reference TRBV9 and TRBJ2-5 gives the full variable domain: DSGVTQTPKHLITATGQRVTLRCSPRSGDLSVYWYQQSLDQGLQFLIQYYNGEERAKGNILERFSAQQFPDLHSELNLSSLELGDSALYFCASSPFLSQETQYFGPGTRLLVL.

This chain uses TRBV3-1 with TRBJ1-2; TCRdb proposes TRBD1, but this gene call is untestable without DNA. This CDR3 spans 12 amino acids. Germline CDR1 LGHDT, CDR2 YNNKEL (reference sequence). The CDR3 region is CASMGDNYGYTF.

In terms of frequency, this clonotype is medium-sized. The chain recombines TRBV23-1 with TRBJ2-1; TCRdb designates TRBD1, a call that cannot be tested without DNA. TRBV23-1 has ORF status, its function being uncertain. CDR3 size: 15 residues. The CDR3 region is CASSQPRTDNNEQFF.

The chain employs TRBV6-2 or TRBV6-3 and TRBJ2-1. The CDR3 runs 13 residues. Germline V gives CDR1 MNHEY, CDR2 SVGEGT. CDR3 sequence: CASRIALYNEQFF.

The chain joins TRBV7-2 to TRBJ2-7. Germline V lookup: CDR1 SGHTA, CDR2 FQGNSA. The CDR3 covers 12 residues. This CDR3 reads CASSLGAYEQYF.

The chain uses TRBV11-2 and TRBJ2-1. The length of the CDR3 is 15 residues. The V gene's germline CDR1 is SGHAT and CDR2 FQNNGV. The CDR3 protein is CASSGSVYSYNEQFF.

The V and J genes are TRBV9 and TRBJ1-2; the TRBD1 assignment by TCRdb is unverifiable without DNA. Germline V CDR1 and CDR2: SGDLS, YYNGEE. The CDR3 has 12 amino acids. The CDR3 loop is CASSGDRPGYTF. The full variable domain, its missing parts supplied by reference TRBV9 and TRBJ1-2, is DSGVTQTPKHLITATGQRVTLRCSPRSGDLSVYWYQQSLDQGLQFLIQYYNGEERAKGNILERFSAQQFPDLHSELNLSSLELGDSALYFCASSGDRPGYTFGSGTRLTVV.